This T cell receptor beta chain was identified in a study of blood T cells in healthy people across ages. In the study overall: Roughly one uniquely barcoded beta molecule per two T cells was captured.

Total RNA was isolated from each sample in quantities of at least 6 micrograms. Findings and caveats of the study: Both naive CD4+ cell counts and diversity were greater in long-lived donors than in aged donors.

Regarding this clonotype: Its target is not known.

Alongside a J-beta primer mix, a sample-barcoded 5' primer served in a second PCR lasting about 6 to 12 cycles. Every single cDNA molecule received a tag from a template-switch adaptor with 12 random nucleotides. Each CDR3 protein gets one entry after TCRdb re-called the 5' RACE reads with MiXCR. This sample carries 850,000 to 950,000 distinct CDR3 sequences, around 30% of them seen once, and the ten largest clones take 15% to 20%. V lost 6 bases and J lost 0, with 12 bases in between. The CDR3 sequence is 14 residues long. From germline, CDR1 is SGHVS and CDR2 FQNEAQ. The source material was blood. The receptor was derived from a woman of 80 years or more in good health. This chain links TRBV7-8 with TRBJ2-7; maybe TRBD1 (6 bases). The CDR3 region is CASRHRAGSYEQYF. The CDR3 DNA reads as TGTGCCAGCAGGCACAGGGCTGGCTCCTACGAGCAGTACTTC.